The clone carrying this T cell receptor beta chain appeared a few times. The antigen is undetermined. Within the sample, other DNA sequences also encode this same CDR3. Expressed TCRB transcripts were sequenced, since all the RNA that had been isolated was reverse transcribed. Using immunoSEQ multiplex PCR, the repertoire was profiled, and TCRdb retains in-frame clones only, with some absent. In the table there are 350,000 to 450,000 clones, more than 13% of which are singletons. The entry originates in a study of beta chain features in type 1 diabetes. Study-level information: Age, gender and cell yields were alike across patients and healthy donors.

The CDR3 runs 14 residues. Germline V lookup: CDR1 SGDLS, CDR2 YYNGEE. The V and J ends lost 2 bases and 6 bases, in that order; junction bases with no gene match: 7. Study-wide results and caveats: In the patient group, naive, central memory and Treg TCRB repertoires seemed more alike than in the healthy donor group. VDJ junctions sequenced from type 1 diabetes patients showed fewer insertions and more deletions. TCRB rearrangement may or may not be influenced by HLA type; here this remained unresolved.

V is TRBV9 and J is TRBJ2-7, with 8 bases fitting TRBD1. The receptor was isolated from a woman aged 18 to 35 in good health. The sequenced material came from naive CD4+ T cells from blood. Written as DNA, the CDR3 is TGTGCCAGCAGCGTGGGTACAGGGGGGAGCGAGCAGTACTTC. Its translation: CASSVGTGGSEQYF.